In its sample, the clone carrying this T cell receptor beta chain was seen a few times. This entry comes from a study of T cells after somatic rescue of genetic block. Produced via immunoSEQ multiplex PCR; TCRdb's table is partial and in-frame only. The sample has some 15,000 clones; about three quarters are singletons. Trimming removed 0 bases at V and 1 base at J, with 12 bases between. The CDR3 totals 16 residues. Germline V CDR1 and CDR2: SGHRS, YFSETQ. The sequence was obtained from a boy aged 10-17 years. Sequenced sample: peripheral blood mononuclear cells (PBMCs). This chain connects TRBV5-1 to TRBJ2-3, with a weak D call TRBD2 (6 bases). The CDR3 loop is CASSLAPGLRTDTQYF. The CDR3 region has the DNA TGCGCCAGCAGCTTGGCCCCGGGACTCCGCACAGATACGCAGTATTTT.